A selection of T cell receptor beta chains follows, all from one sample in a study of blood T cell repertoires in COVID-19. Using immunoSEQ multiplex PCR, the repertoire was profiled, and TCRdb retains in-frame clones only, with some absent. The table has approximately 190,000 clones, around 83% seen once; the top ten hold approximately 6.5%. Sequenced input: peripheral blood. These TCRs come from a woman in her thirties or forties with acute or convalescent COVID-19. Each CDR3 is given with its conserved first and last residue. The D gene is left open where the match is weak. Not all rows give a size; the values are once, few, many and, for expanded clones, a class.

CDR3: CASSLEQGHGYTF
DNA: TGCGCCAGCAGCTTGGAACAGGGTCATGGCTACACCTTC
J: TRBJ1-2
D: NA
V: TRBV5-1
size: NA

CDR3: CASSSPSGAETQYF
DNA: TGTGCCAGCAGCTCTCCTAGCGGGGCAGAGACCCAGTACTTC
J: TRBJ2-5
D: TRBD2
V: TRBV13
size: NA

CDR3: CASSPRGGAGQPQHF
DNA: TGTGCCAGCAGCCCCCGGGGGGGGGCTGGGCAGCCCCAGCATTTT
J: TRBJ1-5
D: NA
V: TRBV6-5
size: few

CDR3: CASSVPGQGNNGYTF
DNA: TGTGCCAGCAGTGTGCCGGGACAGGGGAACAATGGCTACACCTTC
J: TRBJ1-2
D: TRBD1
V: TRBV28
size: NA

CDR3: CASSGARGPLWDGYTF
DNA: TGTGCCAGCAGTGGGGCCAGGGGGCCACTTTGGGATGGCTACACCTTC
J: TRBJ1-2
D: TRBD1
V: TRBV2
size: NA

CDR3: CASRVLAGVFTDTQYF
DNA: TGTGCCAGCAGGGTCCTAGCGGGAGTTTTCACAGATACGCAGTATTTT
J: TRBJ2-3
D: TRBD2
V: TRBV28
size: NA

CDR3: CASSQEIETVGKLFF
DNA: TGTGCCAGCAGCCAAGAGATCGAGACAGTGGGGAAACTGTTTTTT
J: TRBJ1-4
D: NA
V: TRBV3-1/TRBV3-2
size: NA

CDR3: CASSSTSGGAELFF
DNA: TGTGCCAGCAGCTCGACTAGCGGGGGGGCGGAGCTGTTTTTT
J: TRBJ2-2
D: TRBD2
V: TRBV7-2
size: NA

CDR3: CASSFMNTEAFF
DNA: TGTGCCAGCAGCTTTATGAACACTGAAGCTTTCTTT
J: TRBJ1-1
D: NA
V: TRBV28
size: few

CDR3: CASSFRRGEQYF
DNA: TGTGCCAGCAGTTTCCGTCGGGGAGAGCAGTACTTC
J: TRBJ2-7
D: NA
V: TRBV28
size: NA

CDR3: CASSDGAAEAFF
DNA: TGTGCCAGCAGTGACGGGGCAGCTGAAGCTTTCTTT
J: TRBJ1-1
D: NA
V: TRBV6-4
size: NA

CDR3: CASSQGTGTGNTIYF
DNA: TGTGCCAGCAGCCAAGGGACAGGGACTGGAAACACCATATATTTT
J: TRBJ1-3
D: TRBD1
V: TRBV3-1/TRBV3-2
size: NA

CDR3: CASSQGGFIYEQYF
DNA: TGCGCCAGCAGCCAGGGCGGATTCATCTACGAGCAGTACTTC
J: TRBJ2-7
D: NA
V: TRBV5-1
size: NA

CDR3: CASRLAGSSYNEQFF
DNA: TGCGCCAGCAGGCTAGCGGGGAGCTCCTACAATGAGCAGTTCTTC
J: TRBJ2-1
D: TRBD2
V: TRBV5-1
size: NA

CDR3: CASRIAVANEKLFF
DNA: TGTGCCAGCAGAATCGCAGTGGCTAATGAAAAACTGTTTTTT
J: TRBJ1-4
D: NA
V: TRBV11-2
size: NA

CDR3: CASSPGQGRGYTF
DNA: TGTGCCAGCAGTCCGGGACAGGGCCGGGGCTACACCTTC
J: TRBJ1-2
D: TRBD1
V: TRBV12-3/TRBV12-4
size: NA

CDR3: CASSFSGGASYNEQFF
DNA: TGTGCCAGCAGCTTCTCTGGGGGGGCCTCCTACAATGAGCAGTTCTTC
J: TRBJ2-1
D: NA
V: TRBV7-3
size: NA

CDR3: CASSDHRGPGGYTF
DNA: TGTGCCAGCAGTGATCACAGGGGGCCGGGTGGCTACACCTTC
J: TRBJ1-2
D: TRBD1
V: TRBV25-1
size: NA

CDR3: CAWSATRDSSKYF
DNA: TGTGCCTGGAGCGCGACCCGAGACTCCTCGAAGTATTTT
J: TRBJ2-3
D: NA
V: TRBV30
size: NA

CDR3: CASNRNPNTEAFF
DNA: TGCGCCAGCAACAGGAACCCAAACACTGAAGCTTTCTTT
J: TRBJ1-1
D: NA
V: TRBV5-1
size: NA

CDR3: CASSGQYNSPLHF
DNA: TGTGCCAGCAGTGGTCAGTATAATTCACCCCTCCACTTT
J: TRBJ1-6
D: NA
V: TRBV2
size: NA

CDR3: CASSLPGLYRPGYTF
DNA: TGTGCCAGCAGCTTACCAGGGTTGTACCGTCCCGGCTACACCTTC
J: TRBJ1-2
D: NA
V: TRBV7-9
size: NA

CDR3: CATSSTSWSVGELFF
DNA: TGTGCCACCAGCAGCACCTCCTGGAGCGTAGGGGAGCTGTTTTTT
J: TRBJ2-2
D: NA
V: TRBV15
size: NA

CDR3: CASRIGGEQYF
DNA: TGTGCCAGCAGAATCGGGGGAGAGCAGTACTTC
J: TRBJ2-7
D: NA
V: TRBV2
size: few

CDR3: CASSQDSNYGYTF
DNA: TGTGCCAGCAGCCAGGACAGTAACTATGGCTACACCTTC
J: TRBJ1-2
D: NA
V: TRBV5-4
size: NA

CDR3: CASSYSDRGAEKLFF
DNA: TGTGCCAGCAGTTACTCGGACAGGGGCGCCGAAAAACTGTTTTTT
J: TRBJ1-4
D: TRBD1
V: TRBV6-5
size: NA

CDR3: CASSPQGGTEAFF
DNA: TGTGCCAGCAGTCCACAGGGAGGGACTGAAGCTTTCTTT
J: TRBJ1-1
D: NA
V: TRBV6-5
size: NA

CDR3: CASTPRRGREGTGELFF
DNA: TGTGCCAGCACCCCGCGTCGCGGGAGGGAGGGCACCGGGGAGCTGTTTTTT
J: TRBJ2-2
D: TRBD2
V: TRBV28
size: NA

CDR3: CASSSLTGDEQFF
DNA: TGCGCCAGCAGCTCGCTCACAGGGGATGAGCAGTTCTTC
J: TRBJ2-1
D: TRBD1
V: TRBV5-1
size: NA

CDR3: CASSQSPTGSGANVLTF
DNA: TGCGCCAGCAGTCAATCCCCTACAGGGTCTGGGGCCAACGTCCTGACTTTC
J: TRBJ2-6
D: NA
V: TRBV23-1
size: NA

CDR3: CASSSDRRGMDQPQHF
DNA: TGTGCCAGCAGTTCTGACCGTAGGGGAATGGATCAGCCCCAGCATTTT
J: TRBJ1-5
D: NA
V: TRBV28
size: NA

CDR3: CASRETGGPYEQYF
DNA: TGTGCCAGCAGAGAGACAGGGGGTCCCTACGAGCAGTACTTC
J: TRBJ2-7
D: TRBD1
V: TRBV2
size: NA

CDR3: CASSLGTGVTEAFF
DNA: TGTGCCAGTAGTCTCGGGACAGGGGTTACTGAAGCCTTCTTT
J: TRBJ1-1
D: TRBD1
V: TRBV19
size: NA

CDR3: CASSQGTVRGRGEQYF
DNA: TGCGCCAGCAGCCAAGGAACGGTGAGGGGCAGGGGCGAGCAGTACTTC
J: TRBJ2-7
D: NA
V: TRBV4-1
size: NA

CDR3: CASKQGVYTEAFF
DNA: TGTGCCAGCAAACAGGGGGTTTACACTGAAGCTTTCTTT
J: TRBJ1-1
D: TRBD1
V: TRBV3-1/TRBV3-2
size: NA

CDR3: CATSRGDTNYGYTF
DNA: TGTGCCACCAGCAGGGGGGACACCAACTATGGCTACACCTTC
J: TRBJ1-2
D: NA
V: TRBV15
size: NA

CDR3: CASSSSNAGGDTTNEKLFF
DNA: TGTGCCAGCAGCTCGTCCAACGCAGGGGGCGACACAACTAATGAAAAACTGTTTTTT
J: TRBJ1-4
D: TRBD1
V: TRBV5-4
size: NA

CDR3: CASSPVEETQYF
DNA: TGTGCCAGCAGCCCGGTGGAAGAGACCCAGTACTTC
J: TRBJ2-5
D: NA
V: TRBV3-1/TRBV3-2
size: NA

CDR3: CASSFDRDSPLHF
DNA: TGTGCCAGCAGTTTCGACAGGGATTCACCCCTCCACTTT
J: TRBJ1-6
D: TRBD1
V: TRBV2
size: NA

CDR3: CASGGGGIGTDTQYF
DNA: TGTGCCAGCGGCGGGGGGGGAATTGGCACAGATACGCAGTATTTT
J: TRBJ2-3
D: TRBD2
V: TRBV6-4
size: few

CDR3: CASGTPTRICSGANVLTF
DNA: TGTGCCAGCGGTACACCGACAAGGATCTGCTCTGGGGCCAACGTCCTGACTTTC
J: TRBJ2-6
D: NA
V: TRBV21-1
size: NA

CDR3: CASKGTGGTGQPQHF
DNA: TGTGCCAGCAAAGGGACAGGGGGCACGGGTCAGCCCCAGCATTTT
J: TRBJ1-5
D: TRBD1
V: TRBV2
size: NA